Here is one TCR beta chain with its context. This receptor's antigen is unknown. No quality values exist for individual bases; no much larger clone is one base distant. The CDR3 regions of human TCRbeta chains were analyzed by immunosequencing. The original methods were these. Repertoire TCRs were checked for matches against a reference library of SARS-CoV-2-specific TCRs that had been generated using the MIRA antigen-specificity platform. Breadth was defined as the fraction of unique TCRs that were SARS-CoV-2-associated, and depth was defined as the fraction of total T cells that were SARS-CoV-2-associated. Using the MIRA data, each spike-specific TCR was mapped to the spike region that the TCR reacts to and placed in a CD4 or CD8 class. Log10-transformed breadth and depth values were compared by one-way ANOVA with Sidak's multiple comparisons tests. TCRdb provides this immuneACCESS table in a form limited to in-frame rearrangements. Some clones are lacking; in checked studies, under half of them reflect an unresolved V gene, and why the rest are absent is not known. The DNA gave D and trimming, while V, J and clone size come from that table. Present in this sample are around 130,000 clones, roughly nine tenths of which were seen just once. Of the sample, about 5.2% is held by the ten largest clones.

The data are from a study of T cell responses to AZD1222 COVID-19 vaccine (dated by TCRdb to the early 2020s). About the study as a whole: AZD1222 recipients given second doses at about 4 weeks or at about 12 weeks were pooled, since spike-specific TCR depth and breadth were not found to differ between the two schedules. A total of 230 or so trial participants underwent TCR sequencing, of whom 200 to 220 received two doses of AZD1222 and about 25 received two doses of the MenACWY control vaccine. Trial participants were enrolled by age into subgroups of 18-55, 56-69 and 70-plus years, and about 150, 27 and 61 TCR-sequenced participants, respectively, were included in these subgroups. General findings and caveats noted by the study authors: Most participants were white British and females outnumbered males, and the authors suggested that clonal diversity may have been underestimated. Because no samples from the day 14 peak response were available, repertoires could be characterized only after the peak T cell response. Conclusions about previously exposed vaccinees are limited, since just five or six AZD1222 recipients were seropositive for SARS-CoV-2 at baseline. Vaccine-associated CD4 TCRs spanned the whole spike protein, with dominant responses in regions 160-218 and 743-854. Reportedly, close to half of the unique spike-specific TCRs recognized epitopes lying outside the regions that are mutated in the B.1.351 and B.1.1.7 variants. The 56-69-year group was small, and its depth increase did not reach significance, likely because of low power. After two AZD1222 doses, spike-specific TCR breadth and depth were significantly higher than at day 0 and than in MenACWY recipients.

There are 15 amino acids in the CDR3, from cysteine to phenylalanine inclusive. Only CDR3 DNA is held: 45 bases, read in frame from base 1. CDR1 and CDR2 are read off the germline V gene as MDHEN and SYDVKM. Deletion took 4 bases off V and 4 bases off J, with a span of 14 bases between the germline ends. Per the publication, the time point label means: baseline before first vaccination. The vaccinee samples were drawn from two UK trials, COV001 and COV002, one of which was a single-blind randomized controlled phase 2/3 trial testing AZD1222 (ChAdOx1 nCoV-19) in healthy adults. For TCRbeta chain sequencing, PBMC samples from trial participants were taken at day 0 and at day 28 after the second dose.

The chain employs TRBV28 and TRBJ1-5, with the D gene not clear enough to name. This receptor was taken from an adult in good health. The sequenced sample was peripheral blood, obtained on day 0 of AZD1222 vaccination. This receptor carries the CDR3 CASSYPEADNQPQHF. The DNA is as follows: TGTGCCAGCAGTTACCCCGAGGCAGATAATCAGCCCCAGCATTTT.